This note documents a single T cell receptor beta chain sequence. The data originate from a study of identical twins. The authors used template switching to add a universal primer site and gave cDNA unique molecular identifiers. One entry per CDR3 protein, called by TCRdb with MiXCR from the 5' RACE reads. The sample includes hundreds of thousands of distinct CDR3 sequences, around 21% of them seen just once. This CDR3 comprises 16 residues. Trimming cost V 6 bases and J 1 base, with 17 bases left between them. The same data also contributed to another study, on T cells expressing NK-cell markers. That paper notes: T cells sorted in several experiments were restricted to alpha-beta TCR T cells by an anti-gamma-delta TCR antibody. Similarly, these clonotypes led the CD3+CD56-NKG2C+ fraction as well in a few donors. Expanded clones of NKG2C+ T cells had an unclear HCMV specificity.

The material sequenced was PBMCs. The TCR originated in a woman younger than 30 in good health. This chain joins TRBV12-3 or TRBV12-4 and TRBJ2-3; D might be TRBD1 (6 bases). Written as DNA, the CDR3 is TGTGCCAGCAGACCGACAGGCCGCAGGGGCACAGATACGCAGTATTTT. Protein product: CASRPTGRRGTDTQYF.